This entry concerns a single T cell receptor (beta chain). The antigen remains undetermined. Template material for amplifying TCR beta CDR3 regions consisted of RNA transcripts. TCR CDR3 regions were first amplified by RT-PCR with HTBI primers. From the multiplex PCR reads, TCRdb called clonotypes with MiXCR, one entry per CDR3 protein. Of under 300,000 distinct CDR3 sequences detected, roughly 15% appear once; the ten largest clones hold 13%. The sample is drawn from a study of T cells in Graves' hyperthyroidism and ophthalmopathy. Study observations and caveats: Through a model of 13 V-J features, ophthalmopathy was separated from stable hyperthyroidism.

V was clipped by 3 bases and J by 6 bases; unmatched bases: 4. This CDR3 is built from 15 residues. The V gene's germline CDR1 is ENHRY and CDR2 SYGVKD. The specimen sequenced was blood. The genes are TRBV10-3 and TRBJ1-4; TRBD1 agrees at 10 bases. The TCR originated in a woman aged 40 to 50 with Graves' hyperthyroidism that later progressed to Graves' ophthalmopathy. CDR3 DNA: TGTGCCATCAGTGACACCGGGACAGGGGATGAAAAACTGTTTTTT. Translation gives CAISDTGTGDEKLFF.